These T cell receptor beta chains were read from a single sample in a study of T cell responses to AZD1222 COVID-19 vaccine. Libraries were prepared by immunoSEQ multiplex PCR; TCRdb keeps only in-frame clonotypes and omits some of them. The repertoire holds about 130,000 clones, with about nine tenths as singletons. The sequences come from peripheral blood, collected on day 0 of AZD1222 vaccination. These receptors were collected from an adult in good health. CDR3s include the opening cysteine and the closing phenylalanine or tryptophan. Size values are once, few and many counts, or a class for expanded clones, and some rows have none.

size | V | CDR3
. | TRBV7-6 | CASSSRQGQGNTIYF
. | TRBV9 | CASSVAGVGPNEQFF
. | TRBV2 | CASSENRDNQPQHF
. | TRBV9 | CASSVSGVSPYEQYF
. | TRBV27 | CASTPGRGTNETQYF
. | TRBV28 | CASRHRDHEQYF
. | TRBV11-2 | CASSLQGNWNSPLHF
. | TRBV12-3/TRBV12-4 | CATLGGQPYGYTF
. | TRBV24-1 | CATSDSRVTEAFF
. | TRBV7-3 | CASSLRPYTDTQYF
. | TRBV7-2 | CASSLEWSSYNSPLHF
. | TRBV3-1/TRBV3-2 | CASSQGRDEQYF
. | TRBV25-1 | CASSVPSGELFF
few | TRBV6-1 | CASSEWTGPNYGYTF
. | TRBV28 | CASTIRDRGTNYGYTF
. | TRBV28 | CASSTRPAGPEQYF
. | TRBV7-2 | CASSLSGQGYGEQYF
. | TRBV7-9 | CASSLLESSYEQYF
. | TRBV6-5 | CASSYGARGEYF
. | TRBV5-1 | CASSLEGASRYEQYF
. | TRBV20-1 | CSASDQGRGYTF
. | TRBV28 | CASSLGQGKIPKNIQYF
few | TRBV28 | CASSLRTWEGAYQPQHF
. | TRBV7-3 | CASSLSRGSSSPLHF
. | TRBV6-5 | CASRGLARETQYF
. | TRBV4-1 | CASSQEGPGQGSYGYTF
. | TRBV24-1 | CATALTTGEQYF
. | TRBV10-3 | CAISESGGEKLFF
. | TRBV18 | CASSARTATISGNTIYF
. | TRBV28 | CSGASGGADTQYF
few | TRBV30 | CAWSAGGQAETQYF
. | TRBV7-8 | CASKNRDRVNEQFF
. | TRBV10-3 | CAISLTGTSGNTIYF
. | TRBV7-2 | CASSSGRRFNEKLFF
. | TRBV2 | CASSEQGHNEKLFF
. | TRBV7-2 | CASSARLAGELFF
. | TRBV5-6 | CASRRVGNTEAFF
. | TRBV4-1 | CASSQDVRGLQPQHF
. | TRBV11-2 | CASSLQETQYF
. | TRBV5-1 | CASSLGPGNTEAFF
. | TRBV5-4 | CASSSTSGGDTQYF
. | TRBV7-3 | CASSLTRRSGANVLTF
. | TRBV27 | CASSSTGGGDTQYF
. | TRBV10-3 | CAINPGTGGGNTIYF
. | TRBV4-1 | CASSFGGMTGYTF
. | TRBV3-1/TRBV3-2 | CASSQVLYHPNEQFF
. | TRBV28 | CASSTGTAAWALHF